The next 22 T cell receptor beta chains were all read from a single sample in a study of cytomegalovirus exposure and HLA in healthy donors. 60 Vbeta and 13 Jbeta primers were used in PCR. Generated by immunoSEQ multiplex PCR, the TCRdb table keeps only in-frame clones and is missing some. The sample consists of fewer than 200,000 clones, about 81% of them appearing once. The sequenced sample consisted of PBMCs. All receptors come from a young woman in good health and CMV-seronegative.

Only a few counts were recorded for this clone. The rearrangement links TRBV7-3 to TRBJ2-1; D unclear. Per germline, CDR1 SGHTA and CDR2 FQGTGA. The CDR3 consists of 15 residues. V was shortened by 1 base and J by 4 bases, with 11 bases between the two germline ends. The DNA of the CDR3 is TGTGCCAGCAGCTTAAACCCGACTGGGTACAATGAGCAGTTCTTC. This sequence encodes CASSLNPTGYNEQFF.

In its sample, this clone was seen a few times. The chain employs TRBV5-4 and TRBJ1-1; D gene ambiguous. This CDR3 is built from 13 residues. The germline gives CDR1 SGHNT, CDR2 YYREEE (reference sequence). V gave up 5 bases and J gave up 7 bases, with 15 bases separating them. The CDR3 nucleotides read TGTGCCAGCAGGGAGGGTATGAGCTTTGAAGCTTTCTTT. Its protein is CASREGMSFEAFF. The full variable domain, completed using reference TRBV5-4 and TRBJ1-1, is ETGVTQSPTHLIKTRGQQVTLRCSSQSGHNTVSWYQQALGQGPQFIFQYYREEENGRGNFPPRFSGLQFPNYSSELNVNALELDDSALYLCASREGMSFEAFFGQGTRLTVV.

This clone was counted only a few times. V and J are TRBV5-5 and TRBJ2-4; 14 bases fit TRBD2. CDR3 length equals 18 residues. CDR1 and CDR2 from the germline V gene are SGHKS and YYEKEE (reference sequence). With V trimmed by 1 base and J by 7 bases, 10 bases remained unmatched. The CDR3 protein is CASSLWRATSGRVNIQYF. CDR3 coding DNA: TGTGCCAGCAGCTTGTGGCGGGCGACTAGCGGGAGGGTCAACATTCAGTACTTC. Supplemented by reference TRBV5-5 and TRBJ2-4, the full variable domain reads DAGVTQSPTHLIKTRGQQVTLRCSPISGHKSVSWYQQVLGQGPQFIFQYYEKEERGRGNFPDRFSARQFPNYSSELNVNALLLGDSALYLCASSLWRATSGRVNIQYFGAGTRLSVL.

This clone came up a few times. This chain connects TRBV28 to TRBJ1-2, with 9 bases matching TRBD1. Per germline, CDR1 MDHEN and CDR2 SYDVKM. CDR3 length: 14 residues. V shed 6 bases and J 4 bases; nucleotides not matched to a gene: 6. CDR3 amino acids: CASSYGQGLYGYTF. The CDR3 DNA follows: TGTGCCAGCAGCTACGGACAGGGGCTCTATGGCTACACCTTC.

The CDR3 here is CASSRQGYNQPQHF. The CDR3 DNA sequence: TGTGCCAGCAGTCGACAGGGCTACAATCAGCCCCAGCATTTT. The chain employs TRBV6-6 and TRBJ1-5, with 7 nucleotides matching TRBD1. Trimming cost V 5 bases and J 3 bases; bases outside gene matches: 4. The CDR3 is made up of 14 amino acids. CDR1 is MNHNY, CDR2 SVGAGI, per germline (reference sequence).

This rearrangement joins TRBV5-6 to TRBJ2-2, with unresolved D. The CDR3 runs to 14 residues. CDR1 is SGHDT, CDR2 YYEEEE, per germline. The V and J ends lost 4 bases and 2 bases respectively, with 9 bases between them. The CDR3 DNA reads TGTGCCAGCAGCCAACCACTCAACACCGGGGAGCTGTTTTTT. Its protein is CASSQPLNTGELFF.

The chain carries TRBV7-3 and TRBJ2-2; possible D gene TRBD1, 5 bases. V was shortened by 5 bases and J by 4 bases, with 11 bases between the two germline ends. CDR3 length: 14 amino acids. Germline V gene data show CDR1 as SGHTA and CDR2 as FQGTGA. CDR3 sequence: CASSQDRGTGELFF. CDR3 nucleotides: TGTGCCAGCAGCCAGGATAGGGGCACCGGGGAGCTGTTTTTT.

V gene TRBV5-4 combines with J gene TRBJ1-1; 7 nucleotides match TRBD1. Looked up from germline, CDR1 is SGHNT and CDR2 is YYREEE (reference sequence). The CDR3 is 13 amino acids. The ends lost 4 bases at V and 10 bases at J; junction bases unmatched: 10. Here the CDR3 reads CASSRGQAEGAFF. The CDR3 nucleotides read TGTGCCAGCAGCCGTGGACAGGCAGAAGGAGCTTTCTTT.

V usage is TRBV11-2 and J usage is TRBJ2-1, with 9 bases lining up with TRBD2. The CDR3 is 16 amino acids. CDR1 SGHAT and CDR2 FQNNGV come from the germline V gene. J lost 9 bases, V lost 5 bases, and 14 bases had no gene match. CDR3 region: CASSRNLPGLASEQFF. Here the CDR3 DNA reads TGTGCCAGCAGCCGCAATCTCCCGGGACTAGCTTCTGAGCAGTTCTTC.

This rearrangement joins TRBV28 to TRBJ2-1; 7 nucleotides line up with TRBD2. CDR1 MDHEN and CDR2 SYDVKM come from the germline V gene. The CDR3 has 13 residues. V lost 5 bases to trimming and J lost 8 bases; unmatched junction nucleotides: 6. DNA for the CDR3: TGTGCCAGCAGTCGGACTAGGGCCGATGAGCAGTTCTTC. Amino acids: CASSRTRADEQFF.

This chain links TRBV2 with TRBJ2-5; the D is unclear. The germline V and J ends were trimmed by 5 bases and 5 bases, with 12 bases remaining between them. This CDR3 contains 13 residues. CDR1 and CDR2 from the germline V gene are SNHLY and FYNNEI. CDR3 sequence reads: CASSSRSVETQYF. The DNA of the CDR3 is TGTGCCAGCAGTTCCCGCAGCGTGGAGACCCAGTACTTC. The whole variable domain, remainder taken from reference TRBV2 and TRBJ2-5, is EPEVTQTPSHQVTQMGQEVILRCVPISNHLYFYWYRQILGQKVEFLVSFYNNEISEKSEIFDDQFSVERPDGSNFTLKIRSTKLEDSAMYFCASSSRSVETQYFGPGTRLLVL.

The CDR3 spells CASSVDGGSSYEQYF. For the CDR3, the DNA is TGTGCCAGCAGCGTCGATGGCGGGAGCTCCTACGAGCAGTACTTC. The chain employs TRBV9 and TRBJ2-7; 7 nucleotides agree with TRBD2. Germline V gene data show CDR1 as SGDLS and CDR2 as YYNGEE. The junction had 5 bases not matched to a gene; V was cut back by 2 bases and J by 0 bases. The CDR3 has 15 amino acids.

This rearrangement joins TRBV27 to TRBJ1-1, with TRBD1 identical over 10 bases. Trimming removed 5 bases from V and 4 bases from J; junction bases left unmatched: 1. Germline values: CDR1 MNHEY, CDR2 SMNVEV (reference sequence). The CDR3 sequence is 13 residues long. The CDR3 loop reads CASSRTGGTEAFF. The DNA of the CDR3 is TGTGCCAGCAGTCGGACAGGGGGCACTGAAGCTTTCTTT.

This chain links TRBV10-1 with TRBJ2-5; D is ambiguous. Trimming cost V 6 bases and J 0 bases, with 11 bases left between them. The CDR3 extends over 14 amino acids. Germline lookup yields CDR1 WNHNN and CDR2 SYGVQD (reference sequence). CDR3 DNA sequence: TGCGCCAGCAGCAAAGACTCAAACCAAGAGACCCAGTACTTC. Its protein is CASSKDSNQETQYF.

The V call is TRBV5-4, the J call TRBJ1-2, with 9 positions matching TRBD1. This CDR3 is 14 amino acids long. Germline V gene lookup returns CDR1 SGHNT and CDR2 YYREEE (reference sequence). V gave up 6 bases and J gave up 7 bases; unmatched junction bases: 10. The CDR3 loop is CASTRDRVSTGYTF. DNA for the CDR3: TGTGCCAGCACCCGGGACAGGGTATCGACTGGCTACACCTTC. The full variable domain, in which reference TRBV5-4 and TRBJ1-2 provide the parts outside the CDR3, is ETGVTQSPTHLIKTRGQQVTLRCSSQSGHNTVSWYQQALGQGPQFIFQYYREEENGRGNFPPRFSGLQFPNYSSELNVNALELDDSALYLCASTRDRVSTGYTFGSGTRLTVV.

This clone has just a few counts. This chain joins TRBV4-2 and TRBJ1-4; D gene uncertain. Germline CDR1 reads LGHNA; CDR2 reads YNFKEQ. V was pared by 0 bases and J by 7 bases, with 18 bases between. CDR3 length: 17 amino acids. Written as DNA, the CDR3 is TGTGCCAGCAGCCAAGAGTTTCGGCAGCACGAGGGTGAAAAACTGTTTTTT. Translation: CASSQEFRQHEGEKLFF.

This clone was detected a few times. CDR3 loop: CASNPPWSGYQETQYF. The CDR3 DNA is TGTGCCAGCAACCCCCCCTGGAGTGGATATCAAGAGACCCAGTACTTC. The chain uses TRBV28 and TRBJ2-5; no clear D. V was shortened by 7 bases and J by 2 bases, with 20 bases between the two germline ends. Germline V gene lookup returns CDR1 MDHEN and CDR2 SYDVKM. CDR3 length: 16 amino acids.

The rearrangement joins TRBV7-9 to TRBJ2-3; the D gene is possibly TRBD2 (6 bases). V lost 2 bases and J lost 1, with 10 bases in between. CDR3 length: 15 residues. The germline gives CDR1 SEHNR, CDR2 FQNEAQ (reference sequence). CDR3 in DNA: TGTGCCAGCAGCTTAACGGCTAGCGGCACAGATACGCAGTATTTT. Translation gives CASSLTASGTDTQYF.

This clone has just a few counts. CDR3 residues: CASTQGNEKLFF. The CDR3 nucleotides read TGTGCCAGCACGCAGGGTAATGAAAAACTGTTTTTT. The chain is built from TRBV2 and TRBJ1-4; tentatively, D is TRBD1 (5 bases). In germline, CDR1 is SNHLY, CDR2 FYNNEI. This CDR3 has 12 amino acids. Deletions cut 7 bases from V and 4 bases from J, with 7 bases between.

The chain recombines TRBV9 with TRBJ2-5; D not certain. V was clipped by 0 bases and J by 4 bases, with 16 bases between them. The CDR3 is 16 amino acids. Germline CDR1 is SGDLS and CDR2 is YYNGEE. The CDR3 loop reads CASSVEFLTGSETQYF. CDR3 sequence (DNA): TGTGCCAGCAGCGTAGAGTTCCTCACCGGGTCAGAGACCCAGTACTTC.

This clone has only a few counts. The V call is TRBV13, the J call TRBJ1-3; D possibly corresponds to TRBD1 (6 bases). The CDR3 loop spans 14 amino acids. V was shortened by 3 bases and J by 7 bases, with 13 bases between the two germline ends. Per the germline V gene, CDR1 is PRHDT and CDR2 is FYEKMQ (reference sequence). CDR3 region: CASSFAGTINTIYF. CDR3 nucleotides: TGTGCCAGCAGCTTCGCCGGGACAATCAACACCATATATTTT.

This clone was seen a few times. The chain couples TRBV6-5 to TRBJ2-2; 11 nucleotides align to TRBD1. CDR3 length: 14 amino acids. Unmatched junction bases numbered 6, after V lost 6 bases and J lost 9 bases. Germline-derived CDR1 and CDR2 are MNHEY and SVGAGI. This chain's CDR3 is CASSPDRGRRELFF. Written as DNA, the CDR3 is TGTGCCAGCAGCCCGGACAGGGGGCGCCGGGAGCTGTTTTTT.